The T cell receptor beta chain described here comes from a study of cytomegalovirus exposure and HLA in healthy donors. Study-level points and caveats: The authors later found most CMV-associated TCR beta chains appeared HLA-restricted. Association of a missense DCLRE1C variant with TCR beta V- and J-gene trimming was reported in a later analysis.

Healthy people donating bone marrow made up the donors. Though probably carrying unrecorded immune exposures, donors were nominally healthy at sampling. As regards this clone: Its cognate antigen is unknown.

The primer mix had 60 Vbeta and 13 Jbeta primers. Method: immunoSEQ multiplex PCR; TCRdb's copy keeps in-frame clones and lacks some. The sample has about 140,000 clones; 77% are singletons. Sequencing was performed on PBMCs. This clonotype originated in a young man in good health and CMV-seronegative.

Here the CDR3 DNA reads TGTGCCAGCAGTGAAACCCCCCCAGAGCGGAGGCTTCCCACAGATACGCAGTATTTT. Its translation: CASSETPPERRLPTDTQYF. The chain uses TRBV2 and TRBJ2-3, with D maybe TRBD2 (5 bases). Between the trimmed V and J ends, which lost 2 bases and 2 bases, there was a span of 23 bases. Per the germline V gene, CDR1 is SNHLY and CDR2 is FYNNEI. The CDR3 extends over 19 amino acids.